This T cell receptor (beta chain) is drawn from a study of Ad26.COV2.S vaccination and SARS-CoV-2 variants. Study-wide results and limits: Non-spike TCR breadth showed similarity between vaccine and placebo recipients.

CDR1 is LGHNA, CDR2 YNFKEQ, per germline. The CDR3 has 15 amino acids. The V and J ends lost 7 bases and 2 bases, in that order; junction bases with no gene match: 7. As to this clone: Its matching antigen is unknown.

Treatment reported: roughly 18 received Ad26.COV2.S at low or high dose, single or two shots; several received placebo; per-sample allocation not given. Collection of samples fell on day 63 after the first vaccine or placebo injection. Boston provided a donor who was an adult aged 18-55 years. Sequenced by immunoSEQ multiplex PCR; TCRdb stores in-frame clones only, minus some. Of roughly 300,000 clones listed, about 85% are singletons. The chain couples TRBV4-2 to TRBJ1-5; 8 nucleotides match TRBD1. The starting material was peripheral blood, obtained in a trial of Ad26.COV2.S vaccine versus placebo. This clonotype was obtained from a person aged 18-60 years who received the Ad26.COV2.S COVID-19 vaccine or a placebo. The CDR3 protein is CASTPEQGGNQPQHF. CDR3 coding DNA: TGTGCCAGCACCCCAGAACAGGGGGGCAATCAGCCCCAGCATTTT.